This T cell receptor beta chain comes out of a study of shared clonotypes between healthy human individuals. Study-level points and caveats: Sample collection involved blood only; tissue repertoires are likely different. With several donors compared, around 5% of naive CD4 clonotypes were shared.

V lost 0 bases to trimming and J lost 4 bases; unmatched junction nucleotides: 3. Germline CDR1 SGHRS, CDR2 YFSETQ. The CDR3 contains 15 residues. Per sorted-subset replicate PCR, input was roughly 200 ng DNA, representing roughly 29,000 T cell genomes. Produced via immunoSEQ multiplex PCR; TCRdb's table is partial and in-frame only. This sample carries some 2,500,000 clones, 85% to 95% of them seen once, and the ten largest clones take around 0.4%. Everyone who donated was a Caucasian adult who lived in Nashville, Tennessee. This clone has just one count. Its antigen is as yet unknown. The sequenced material came from naive CD4+ T cells from PBMCs. Subset indicated: CD45RA+ positively selected. The source of this sequence is a man aged 18-30 years in good health. Some clones in this sample may be carry-over from other donors' samples. The chain has TRBV5-1 and TRBJ2-2, with TRBD1 matching over 7 bases. The chain's CDR3 is CASSLAQGVTGELFF. The CDR3 DNA reads TGCGCCAGCAGCTTGGCGCAGGGGGTCACCGGGGAGCTGTTTTTT.